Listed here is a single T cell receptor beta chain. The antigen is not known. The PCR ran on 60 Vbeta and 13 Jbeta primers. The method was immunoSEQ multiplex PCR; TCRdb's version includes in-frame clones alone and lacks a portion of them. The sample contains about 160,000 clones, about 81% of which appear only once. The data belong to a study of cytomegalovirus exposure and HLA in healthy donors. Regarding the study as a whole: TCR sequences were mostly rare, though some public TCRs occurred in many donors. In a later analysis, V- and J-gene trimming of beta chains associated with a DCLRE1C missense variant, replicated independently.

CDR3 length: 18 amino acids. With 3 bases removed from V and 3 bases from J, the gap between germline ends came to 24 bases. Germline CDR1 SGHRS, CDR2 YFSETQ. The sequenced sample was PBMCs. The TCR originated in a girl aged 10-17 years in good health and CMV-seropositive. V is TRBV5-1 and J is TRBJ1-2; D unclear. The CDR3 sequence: CASSSPAGRELSDYGYTF. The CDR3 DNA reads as TGCGCCAGCAGCTCCCCGGCTGGAAGGGAGCTATCGGACTATGGCTACACCTTC.